One and the same sample provided the 30 T cell receptor beta chains below, sequenced in a study of OX40 agonist ivuxolimab in advanced cancers. The repertoire was sequenced with immunoSEQ multiplex PCR; TCRdb's copy has only in-frame clones and lacks some. The sample yields about 16,000 clones, around 90% seen once. The sample in question was CD4+ or CD8+ T cells sorted from blood, obtained in a trial of the OX40 agonist ivuxolimab. All receptors come from an adult with an advanced solid tumor such as melanoma, head and neck, liver or kidney cancer.

In DNA, the CDR3 is TGCGCCAGCAGCCAACCGGACAGGGGGCTCGCTGAAGCTTTCTTT. Translating it yields CASSQPDRGLAEAFF. The chain links TRBV4-1 to TRBJ1-1; 11 positions match TRBD1. Germline lookup yields CDR1 MGHRA and CDR2 YSYEKL. J was trimmed by 6 bases and V by 2 bases; bases with no gene match: 5. The CDR3 has 15 amino acids.

The genes are TRBV7-9 and TRBJ1-2, with D tentatively TRBD1 (6 bases). The length of the CDR3 is 15 residues. Trimming removed 5 bases at V and 1 base at J, with 14 bases between. The germline V gene has CDR1 SEHNR and CDR2 FQNEAQ (reference sequence). The DNA for the CDR3 is TGTGCCAGCAGCAGCCGGGACACAGATAACTATGGCTACACCTTC. The encoded protein is CASSSRDTDNYGYTF. The whole variable domain, remainder taken from reference TRBV7-9 and TRBJ1-2, is DTGVSQNPRHKITKRGQNVTFRCDPISEHNRLYWYRQTLGQGPEFLTYFQNEAQLEKSRLLSDRFSAERPKGSFSTLEIQRTEQGDSAMYLCASSSRDTDNYGYTFGSGTRLTVV.

The rearrangement uses TRBV15 and TRBJ1-2; TRBD1 is a possible D gene (6 bases). Between the trimmed V and J ends, which lost 4 bases and 5 bases, there was a span of 29 bases. The germline CDR1 and CDR2 sequences are LNHNV and YYDKDF (reference sequence). The CDR3 spans 19 residues. The CDR3 loop reads CATSTHPRDTHWEGYGYTF. The CDR3 DNA follows: TGTGCCACCAGCACTCACCCCCGGGACACTCACTGGGAGGGGTATGGCTACACCTTC.

The chain carries TRBV5-1 and TRBJ1-6; 9 bases line up with TRBD1. The CDR3 has 16 amino acids. V gave up 2 bases and J gave up 7 bases; unmatched junction bases: 7. From germline, CDR1 is SGHRS and CDR2 YFSETQ. Here the CDR3 DNA reads TGCGCCAGCAGCTTTGGGGGCGGACAGGGGAATTCACCCCTCCACTTT. It translates to CASSFGGGQGNSPLHF.

The chain carries TRBV14 and TRBJ2-7, with D maybe TRBD1 (6 bases). The germline V gene has CDR1 SGHDN and CDR2 FVKESK. This CDR3 is 15 amino acids long. V lost 3 bases and J lost 1, with 13 bases in between. The CDR3 nucleotides are TGTGCCAGCAGCCATTCACAGGGCATGTCCTACGAGCAGTACTTC. Amino acid sequence: CASSHSQGMSYEQYF.

This clone came up once. This chain connects TRBV7-7 to TRBJ2-1; 13 bases are shared with TRBD2. V trimming: 1 base; J trimming: 9 bases; junction bases outside the gene matches: 3. This CDR3 is 15 amino acids long. Germline V gene lookup returns CDR1 SSHAT and CDR2 FNYEAQ (reference sequence). CDR3 DNA sequence: TGTGCCAGCAGCTTAGGGACTAGCGGGAGTTCTGAGCAGTTCTTC. It translates to CASSLGTSGSSEQFF.

The CDR3 sequence: CASSDPGTRTDEQYF. For the CDR3, the DNA is TGTGCCAGCAGTGACCCCGGGACACGGACCGACGAGCAGTACTTC. V is TRBV2 and J is TRBJ2-7; possible D gene TRBD1, 6 bases. Per germline, CDR1 SNHLY and CDR2 FYNNEI. Trimming cost V 3 bases and J 5 bases, with 17 bases left between them. The CDR3 is 15 amino acids. Combining the CDR3 with reference TRBV2 and TRBJ2-7 gives the whole variable domain EPEVTQTPSHQVTQMGQEVILRCVPISNHLYFYWYRQILGQKVEFLVSFYNNEISEKSEIFDDQFSVERPDGSNFTLKIRSTKLEDSAMYFCASSDPGTRTDEQYFGPGTRLTVT.

The chain links TRBV18 to TRBJ1-5, with 7 positions matching TRBD1. V dropped 6 bases and J dropped 3; count of bases not matched to a gene: 11. CDR1 and CDR2 from the germline V gene are KGHSH and LQKENI. The CDR3 consists of 16 residues. DNA for the CDR3: TGTGCCAGCTCGCGCGACAGGGCTGGTAACAATCAGCCCCAGCATTTT. It yields the protein CASSRDRAGNNQPQHF.

V and J are TRBV11-2 and TRBJ1-4, with D unclear. Germline V gene data show CDR1 as SGHAT and CDR2 as FQNNGV. The V end lost 0 bases, the J end lost 8 bases, and 13 bases lay between the germline ends. The CDR3 totals 15 residues. Written as DNA, the CDR3 is TGTGCCAGCAGCTTAGAAACCACTACGGGGGAAAAACTGTTTTTT. This encodes CASSLETTTGEKLFF.

This chain connects TRBV7-9 to TRBJ2-7, with 8 bases matching TRBD1. Germline CDR1 reads SEHNR; CDR2 reads FQNEAQ (reference sequence). The junction had 8 bases not matched to a gene; V was cut back by 4 bases and J by 3 bases. The CDR3 is made up of 15 amino acids. CDR3 DNA: TGTGCCAGCAGCTCGCTAACAGGGGGTGGCTACGAGCAGTACTTC. Its translation: CASSSLTGGGYEQYF.

The chain uses TRBV27 and TRBJ2-7, with unresolved D. From germline, CDR1 is MNHEY and CDR2 SMNVEV (reference sequence). This CDR3 has 14 amino acids. Trimming took off 3 bases at V and 3 bases at J, with 12 bases between the two ends. CDR3 loop: CASSLSILNYEQYF. The CDR3 coding sequence is TGTGCCAGCAGTTTGTCGATTTTAAACTACGAGCAGTACTTC.

This rearrangement joins TRBV5-8 to TRBJ2-7; no definite D call. This CDR3 has 12 amino acids. Germline assignment: CDR1 SGHTS and CDR2 YDEGEE. Trimming pared 0 bases from V and 1 base from J, leaving 2 bases between. This CDR3 is CASSLVSYEQYF. CDR3 bases: TGTGCCAGCAGCTTGGTGTCCTACGAGCAGTACTTC.

The V and J genes are TRBV18 and TRBJ2-1; 11 nucleotides align to TRBD2. V lost 1 base to trimming and J lost 8 bases; unmatched junction nucleotides: 4. The CDR3 runs 15 residues. Germline CDR1 KGHSH, CDR2 LQKENI. CDR3 bases: TGTGCCAGCTCACCACTAGCGGGAGGGCCGGATGAGCAGTTCTTC. Translating gives CASSPLAGGPDEQFF.

The chain links TRBV2 to TRBJ2-2; D not certain. Trimming left V 0 bases short and J 1 base short, with 3 bases between. Germline CDR1 reads SNHLY; CDR2 reads FYNNEI. CDR3 length equals 14 residues. CDR3 nucleotides: TGTGCCAGCAGTGAAGCTTTGAACACCGGGGAGCTGTTTTTT. It yields the protein CASSEALNTGELFF. The whole variable domain, filled in from reference TRBV2 and TRBJ2-2, reads EPEVTQTPSHQVTQMGQEVILRCVPISNHLYFYWYRQILGQKVEFLVSFYNNEISEKSEIFDDQFSVERPDGSNFTLKIRSTKLEDSAMYFCASSEALNTGELFFGEGSRLTVL.

The chain links TRBV6-5 to TRBJ2-5; a possible D gene is TRBD2 (6 bases). CDR1 and CDR2 from the germline V gene are MNHEY and SVGAGI. The CDR3 is made up of 16 amino acids. The V gene lost 0 bases and the J gene lost 4 bases, with 15 bases spanning the gap. The CDR3 reads CASSYSGALGGETQYF. The CDR3 DNA reads TGTGCCAGCAGTTACTCGGGAGCGTTGGGGGGAGAGACCCAGTACTTC.

The V and J genes are TRBV2 and TRBJ1-1, with D possibly being TRBD1 (5 bases). Germline assignment: CDR1 SNHLY and CDR2 FYNNEI. V lost 4 bases and J lost 4, with 10 bases in between. This CDR3 has 13 amino acids. The CDR3 region has the DNA TGTGCCAGCAGTGGTGGGGGTTTCACTGAAGCTTTCTTT. It codes for CASSGGGFTEAFF.

This sequence joins TRBV5-4 and TRBJ2-7; 9 bases align to TRBD1. Germline CDR1 reads SGHNT; CDR2 reads YYREEE (reference sequence). This CDR3 is 14 amino acids long. Trimming removed 4 bases from V and 3 bases from J; junction bases left unmatched: 5. Here the CDR3 DNA reads TGTGCCAGCAGCGCAGGGACAGGGCACTACGAGCAGTACTTC. As protein: CASSAGTGHYEQYF. Based on the CDR3 plus reference TRBV5-4 and TRBJ2-7, the full variable domain is ETGVTQSPTHLIKTRGQQVTLRCSSQSGHNTVSWYQQALGQGPQFIFQYYREEENGRGNFPPRFSGLQFPNYSSELNVNALELDDSALYLCASSAGTGHYEQYFGPGTRLTVT.

The chain carries TRBV5-4 and TRBJ1-6; TRBD1 matches at 8 bases. J gave up 0 bases and V 4 bases, and 6 bases lay outside the gene matches. This CDR3 comprises 17 residues. CDR1 and CDR2 (germline): SGHNT, YYREEE (reference sequence). CDR3 protein: CASSSGQGFSYNSPLHF. The CDR3 DNA is TGTGCCAGCAGCAGCGGACAGGGCTTCTCCTATAATTCACCCCTCCACTTT.

V and J are TRBV5-1 and TRBJ2-7, with 11 bases that match TRBD2. After removal of 4 bases from V and 0 bases from J, the junction contained 3 bases not matched to a gene. This CDR3 has 15 amino acids. In germline, CDR1 is SGHRS, CDR2 YFSETQ. CDR3 bases: TGCGCCAGCAGCGCGGGACTAGCGGCCTCCTACGAGCAGTACTTC. It yields the protein CASSAGLAASYEQYF.

V gene TRBV7-9 combines with J gene TRBJ2-1, with unresolved D. Germline V lookup: CDR1 SEHNR, CDR2 FQNEAQ (reference sequence). The CDR3 contains 16 residues. The ends were cut back, 5 bases at V and 15 bases at J, with 29 bases in the middle. The CDR3 sequence is CASSPPVRAIPYYVFF. CDR3 nucleotides: TGTGCCAGCAGCCCCCCCGTTCGGGCTATCCCCTACTACGTGTTCTTC.

This clone was recorded once. V is TRBV4-1 and J is TRBJ2-3; no reliable D call. Trimming pared 2 bases from V and 6 bases from J, leaving 9 bases between. CDR1 is MGHRA and CDR2 is YSYEKL in the germline V gene. This CDR3 has 13 amino acids. DNA of the CDR3: TGCGCCAGCAGCCAAATTGCCGTGGATACGCAGTATTTT. It translates to CASSQIAVDTQYF.

The genes are TRBV7-6 and TRBJ2-1; 8 bases line up with TRBD2. The CDR3 length is 16 residues. The germline gives CDR1 SGHVS, CDR2 FNYEAQ. V shed 3 bases, J shed 3 bases, and the junction held 7 bases outside the gene matches. The CDR3 DNA reads as TGTGCCAGCAGCTTTGGGGCGGGAGGCCTCTACAATGAGCAGTTCTTC. Translation gives CASSFGAGGLYNEQFF. The full variable domain, its missing parts supplied by reference TRBV7-6 and TRBJ2-1, is GAGVSQSPRYKVTKRGQDVALRCDPISGHVSLYWYRQALGQGPEFLTYFNYEAQQDKSGLPNDRFSAERPEGSISTLTIQRTEQRDSAMYRCASSFGAGGLYNEQFFGPGTRLTVL.

The chain recombines TRBV7-9 with TRBJ1-1, with D hard to call. The CDR3 contains 14 residues. Trimming took off 4 bases at V and 1 base at J, with 10 bases between the two ends. Germline V gives CDR1 SEHNR, CDR2 FQNEAQ (reference sequence). The CDR3 DNA sequence: TGTGCCAGCAGCTGGCTGAATCCGAACACTGAAGCTTTCTTT. As protein: CASSWLNPNTEAFF.

The chain uses TRBV4-3 and TRBJ2-3; no clear D. Deletions cut 0 bases from V and 2 bases from J, with 6 bases between. Germline CDR1 is LGHNA and CDR2 is YSLEER. The CDR3 covers 14 residues. The CDR3 loop reads CASSQESNTDTQYF. The CDR3 coding sequence is TGCGCCAGCAGCCAAGAGAGTAACACAGATACGCAGTATTTT.

CDR3 DNA sequence: TGCGCCAGCAGCCAAGATCTAGGCAGGGCGAACGAGCAGTACTTC. It encodes CASSQDLGRANEQYF. The J gene is TRBJ2-7, the V gene TRBV4-1; possible D gene TRBD1, 5 bases. The CDR3 runs 15 residues. V lost 0 bases and J lost 5, with 14 bases in between. Germline V lookup: CDR1 MGHRA, CDR2 YSYEKL.

The rearrangement joins TRBV5-4 to TRBJ2-7; TRBD2 matches at 7 bases. The CDR3 runs 15 residues. Trimming removed 0 bases from V and 4 bases from J; junction bases left unmatched: 7. The germline V gene encodes CDR1 SGHNT and CDR2 YYREEE (reference sequence). CDR3 protein: CASSLVGSGLYEQYF. CDR3 coding DNA: TGTGCCAGCAGCTTGGTTGGTAGCGGGCTTTACGAGCAGTACTTC.

The V and J genes are TRBV6-5 and TRBJ2-7; unclear D gene. CDR1 and CDR2 from the germline V gene are MNHEY and SVGAGI. The CDR3 has 13 amino acids. V was trimmed by 0 bases and J by 3 bases, leaving 6 bases between them. CDR3 in DNA: TGTGCCAGCAGTTACTCCGAGTACTACGAGCAGTACTTC. It translates to CASSYSEYYEQYF.

This clone was recorded once. The rearrangement uses TRBV11-3 and TRBJ2-5; TRBD2 might be the D (7 bases). The germline CDR1 and CDR2 sequences are SGHNT and YENEEA. V was pared by 2 bases and J by 2 bases, with 12 bases between. The CDR3 contains 15 residues. The CDR3 protein is CASSLRGAGQETQYF. The DNA for the CDR3 is TGTGCCAGCAGCTTACGGGGGGCCGGTCAAGAGACCCAGTACTTC.

This chain joins TRBV5-6 and TRBJ1-1; D might be TRBD1 (6 bases). The CDR3 has 15 residues. The ends were cut back, 2 bases at V and 1 base at J, with 12 bases in the middle. Germline V gives CDR1 SGHDT, CDR2 YYEEEE. The CDR3 bases are TGTGCCAGCAGCTTTTTGGGGGCAGGGAACACTGAAGCTTTCTTT. Encoded protein: CASSFLGAGNTEAFF.

The V gene is TRBV10-2, the J gene TRBJ2-1, with 12 bases fitting TRBD2. The CDR3 has 15 residues. Germline V gives CDR1 WSHSY, CDR2 SAAADI. V lost 3 bases to trimming and J lost 6 bases; unmatched junction nucleotides: 3. DNA of the CDR3: TGCGCCAGCAGTGACAGGACTAGCGGGACCAATGAGCAGTTCTTC. Translating gives CASSDRTSGTNEQFF.